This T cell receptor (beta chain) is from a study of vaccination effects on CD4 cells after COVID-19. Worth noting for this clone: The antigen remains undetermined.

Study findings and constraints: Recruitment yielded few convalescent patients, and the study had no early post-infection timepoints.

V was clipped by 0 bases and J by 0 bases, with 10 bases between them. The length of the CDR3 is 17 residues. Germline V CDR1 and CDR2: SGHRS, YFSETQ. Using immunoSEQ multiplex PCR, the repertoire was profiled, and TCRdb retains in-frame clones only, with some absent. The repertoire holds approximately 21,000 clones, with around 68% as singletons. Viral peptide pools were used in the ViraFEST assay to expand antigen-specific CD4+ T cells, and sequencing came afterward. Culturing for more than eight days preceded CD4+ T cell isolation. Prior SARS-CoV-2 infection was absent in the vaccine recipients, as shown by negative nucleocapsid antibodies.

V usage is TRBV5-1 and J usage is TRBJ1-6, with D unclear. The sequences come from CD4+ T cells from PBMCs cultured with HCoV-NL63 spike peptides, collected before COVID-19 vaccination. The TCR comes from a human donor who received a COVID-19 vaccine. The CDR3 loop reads CASSLEQRSSYNSPLHF. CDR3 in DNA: TGCGCCAGCAGCTTGGAACAGAGAAGCTCCTATAATTCACCCCTCCACTTT.